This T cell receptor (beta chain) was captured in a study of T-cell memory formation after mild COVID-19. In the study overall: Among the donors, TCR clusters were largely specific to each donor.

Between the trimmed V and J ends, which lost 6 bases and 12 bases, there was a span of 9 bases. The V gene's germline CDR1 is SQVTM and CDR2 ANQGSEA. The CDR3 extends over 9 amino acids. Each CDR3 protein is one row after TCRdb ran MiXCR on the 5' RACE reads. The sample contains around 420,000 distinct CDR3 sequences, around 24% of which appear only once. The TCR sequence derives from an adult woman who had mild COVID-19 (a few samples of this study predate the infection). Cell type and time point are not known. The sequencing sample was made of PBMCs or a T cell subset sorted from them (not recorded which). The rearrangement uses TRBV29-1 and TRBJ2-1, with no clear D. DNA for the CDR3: TGCAGCGTCGACTCCAGGCAGTTCTTC. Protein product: CSVDSRQFF.